This entry features one TCR beta chain sequence. Its target is unknown. The sample is drawn from a study of CD8+ T cells in alopecia areata. Turning to the study itself: Treated patients were dosed with oral tofacitinib, taking 5 to 10 mg twice daily. People stayed on tofacitinib for 6 to 18 months, then stopped the drug for 6 months. The study, taken as a whole, reports: Relative to normal scalp, lesional scalp, especially alopecia totalis/universalis, showed higher clonality.

Trimming shortened V by 6 bases and J by 2 bases, and 14 bases separated the two germline ends. The CDR3 extends over 14 amino acids. Germline V gives CDR1 SQVTM, CDR2 ANQGSEA. Alopecia areata patients provided lesional scalp punch biopsies and peripheral blood. RNA extraction was followed by reverse transcription into cDNA, which acted as the sequencing template. TCRdb's table, derived via immunoSEQ multiplex PCR, lists solely in-frame clones and lacks some. Of some 170,000 clones listed, around 63% were seen once; the top ten hold 1.5% to 2%. The chain couples TRBV29-1 to TRBJ2-1, with D hard to call. Sequencing was performed on CD4+ T cells sorted from blood, taken at week 0. The clonotype originates from a human donor with alopecia areata. CDR3 in DNA: TGCAGCGTCCCACCCCCAGGAACCTACAATGAGCAGTTCTTC. Amino acid sequence: CSVPPPGTYNEQFF.